Listed below are T cell receptor beta chains from one sample, sequenced in a study of Graves' ophthalmopathy and Graves' hyperthyroidism. TCRdb independently ran MiXCR on the multiplex PCR reads; one entry per CDR3 protein. The table lists a few hundred thousand distinct CDR3 sequences, 21% of them singletons. Sequenced input: peripheral blood. These TCRs come from a woman younger than 35 with stable Graves' hyperthyroidism. The CDR3 runs from the conserved cysteine through the conserved F or W. A D gene is named only where the DNA matches it firmly. The listing skips clone size in some rows; elsewhere it reads once, few, many or a size class.

cdr3_length	clone_size	j_call	d_call	v_call	cdr3_nt	cdr3_aa
13	many	TRBJ2-5	NA	TRBV28	TGTGCCAGCAGCAACCCCCCCATGGAGACCCAGTACTTC	CASSNPPMETQYF
16	many	TRBJ2-5	NA	TRBV3-1	TGTGCCAGCAGCCCGGTGTGGGGGCCCCACCAAGAGACCCAGTACTTC	CASSPVWGPHQETQYF
18	many	TRBJ2-3	NA	TRBV28	TGTGCCAGCAGTTCACCTTCCTACCAGGGGTTTAGCACAGATACGCAGTATTTT	CASSSPSYQGFSTDTQYF
14	few	TRBJ2-1	TRBD1	TRBV5-1	TGCGCCAGCGGAGGACAGGGCACAAACAATGAGCAGTTCTTC	CASGGQGTNNEQFF
14	NA	TRBJ2-7	NA	TRBV6-1	TGTGCCAGCAGTCCCGGGACTCTCGCTGGCGAGCAGTACTTC	CASSPGTLAGEQYF
13	many	TRBJ1-1	NA	TRBV5-4	TGTGCCAGCAGCTTACAGGGTGTGGCTGAAGCTTTCTTT	CASSLQGVAEAFF
13	many	TRBJ2-5	NA	TRBV7-2	TGTGCCAGCAGCAGGACCAAACAAGAGACCCAGTACTTC	CASSRTKQETQYF
11	many	TRBJ2-7	NA	TRBV12-3/TRBV12-4	TGTGCCAGCAGGGAAGGGTACGAGCAGTACTTC	CASREGYEQYF
14	many	TRBJ1-1	NA	TRBV10-1	TGCGCCAGCAGTAACAGCTTTTTGAACACTGAAGCTTTCTTT	CASSNSFLNTEAFF
14	few	TRBJ2-2	NA	TRBV20-1	TGCAGTGCTAACCGGGGATCGGACACCGGGGAGCTGTTTTTT	CSANRGSDTGELFF
15	many	TRBJ2-7	TRBD1	TRBV19	TGTGCCAGTAGTATCGGGGGACAGGGGATCTACGAGCAGTACTTC	CASSIGGQGIYEQYF
16	NA	TRBJ2-5	TRBD2	TRBV11-3	TGTGCCAGCAGCTTACCTAGCGGGAGGCCCCAAGAGACCCAGTACTTC	CASSLPSGRPQETQYF